Here is one TCR beta chain with its context. The sample originates from a study of blood T cell repertoires in COVID-19. Study information: Sites across the United States, Italy and Spain contributed samples from acute and convalescent COVID-19. T cells, B-cell-depleted T cells, or PBMCs provided the cDNA or gDNA that served as material.

Per the original data handling: It was from reference gene primer amplification that nucleated cell counts were estimated. Clones were sequenced by immunoSEQ multiplex PCR, and TCRdb holds only the in-frame ones, with some missing. V and J calls and clone size come straight from that table; D and trimming were deduced from the DNA. The repertoire consists of roughly 12,000 clones, with almost 85% occurring once and the leading ten covering approximately 40%. The receptor comes from a man of 80 years or more with acute or convalescent COVID-19. The sequencing input was peripheral blood.

The CDR3 DNA is TGTGCCAGTAGTATGCCAGCTGCGGGGGGCACAGATACGCAGTATTTT. Translated: CASSMPAAGGTDTQYF. The J gene is TRBJ2-3, the V gene TRBV19; TRBD2 matches 7 bases. Germline lookup yields CDR1 LNHDA and CDR2 SQIVND (reference sequence). This CDR3 spans 16 amino acids. The trim removed 3 bases at V and 1 base at J, leaving 7 bases unmatched.